One sample yielded the 15 T cell receptor beta chains listed below, sequenced in a study of cytomegalovirus exposure and HLA in healthy donors. TCRdb's table, derived via immunoSEQ multiplex PCR, lists solely in-frame clones and lacks some. The sample comprises roughly 250,000 clones, almost 90% of which are singletons, and approximately 0.34% rests with the top ten. Sequencing was carried out using PBMCs. Receptors originate from a woman aged 18-29 years in good health and CMV-seronegative.

V and J are TRBV5-1 and TRBJ2-1; 10 bases fit TRBD1. Per germline, CDR1 SGHRS and CDR2 YFSETQ. The CDR3 extends over 15 amino acids. The J segment lost 2 bases and the V segment lost 4 bases, leaving 3 bases of the junction unmatched. CDR3 in DNA: TGCGCCAGCAGCGCCGGGACAGGGGCCTACAATGAGCAGTTCTTC. It codes for CASSAGTGAYNEQFF.

This chain connects TRBV5-4 to TRBJ2-2, with no clear D. Germline V lookup: CDR1 SGHNT, CDR2 YYREEE (reference sequence). Trimming pared 3 bases from V and 2 bases from J, leaving 8 bases between. The CDR3 runs 14 residues. CDR3 loop: CASSSYRNTGELFF. The DNA for the CDR3 is TGTGCCAGCAGCTCCTACCGAAACACCGGGGAGCTGTTTTTT.

V gene TRBV11-2 combines with J gene TRBJ1-1; 10 bases fit TRBD1. V dropped 3 bases and J dropped 3; count of bases not matched to a gene: 4. The CDR3 is 15 residues long. CDR1 and CDR2 from the germline V gene are SGHAT and FQNNGV. The CDR3 sequence is CASSFQTGGHTEAFF. The DNA of the CDR3 is TGTGCCAGCAGCTTTCAGACAGGGGGCCACACTGAAGCTTTCTTT.

In DNA form, the CDR3 reads TGTGCCAGCAAGGGGACAGGGAGGGAGGGTCAGCCCCAGCATTTT. It translates to CASKGTGREGQPQHF. The chain employs TRBV6-6 and TRBJ1-5; 9 bases map to TRBD1. The junction had 10 bases not matched to a gene; V was cut back by 7 bases and J by 6 bases. The CDR3 consists of 15 residues. Per germline, CDR1 MNHNY and CDR2 SVGAGI (reference sequence).

V usage is TRBV27 and J usage is TRBJ2-5, with TRBD2 identical over 13 bases. CDR1 is MNHEY and CDR2 is SMNVEV in the germline V gene (reference sequence). V was clipped by 2 bases and J by 8 bases; unmatched bases: 11. The CDR3 sequence is 17 residues long. In nucleotides, the CDR3 is TGTGCCAGCAGTTTAGCCGAACTAGCGGGGGGGCTAGACACCCAGTACTTC. Protein sequence: CASSLAELAGGLDTQYF.

The chain couples TRBV15 to TRBJ2-3; 9 bases are a match to TRBD1. The CDR3 has 16 residues. CDR1 and CDR2 from the germline V gene are LNHNV and YYDKDF (reference sequence). Trimming removed 1 base from V and 5 bases from J; junction bases left unmatched: 7. In DNA form, the CDR3 reads TGTGCCACCAGCAGAGCATGGACAGGGGCTGTAGATACGCAGTATTTT. Translated: CATSRAWTGAVDTQYF. Full variable domain (missing parts from reference TRBV15 and TRBJ2-3): DAMVIQNPRYQVTQFGKPVTLSCSQTLNHNVMYWYQQKSSQAPKLLFHYYDKDFNNEADTPDNFQSRRPNTSFCFLDIRSPGLGDTAMYLCATSRAWTGAVDTQYFGPGTRLTVL.

The chain joins TRBV27 to TRBJ1-2, with 9 bases matching TRBD1. The trim removed 5 bases at V and 3 bases at J, leaving 4 bases unmatched. Per the germline V gene, CDR1 is MNHEY and CDR2 is SMNVEV (reference sequence). The CDR3 sequence is 14 residues long. CDR3 residues: CASSPWTGDYGYTF. DNA of the CDR3: TGTGCCAGCAGTCCTTGGACAGGGGACTATGGCTACACCTTC.

This chain uses TRBV5-6 with TRBJ2-7, with D possibly being TRBD2 (6 bases). Germline V lookup: CDR1 SGHDT, CDR2 YYEEEE. V was cut by 3 bases and J by 2 bases, with 9 bases left in between. The CDR3 is made up of 13 amino acids. In DNA form, the CDR3 reads TGTGCCAGCAGCTGGGACTTCGCCTACGAGCAGTACTTC. It translates to CASSWDFAYEQYF.

The chain is built from TRBV14 and TRBJ2-3, with 8 nucleotides matching TRBD2. Unmatched junction bases numbered 4, after V lost 2 bases and J lost 6 bases. The CDR3 length is 14 residues. Germline-derived CDR1 and CDR2 are SGHDN and FVKESK. The chain's CDR3 is CASSQFLAGDTQYF. In DNA form, the CDR3 reads TGTGCCAGCAGCCAATTTCTAGCGGGTGATACGCAGTATTTT.

The chain has TRBV28 and TRBJ1-5, with TRBD1 as a possible D gene (5 bases). Germline CDR1 and CDR2: MDHEN and SYDVKM. This CDR3 comprises 16 residues. With 4 bases removed from V and 0 bases from J, the gap between germline ends came to 13 bases. The CDR3 nucleotides are TGTGCCAGCAGTTCCGCCGTTGACAGTAGCAATCAGCCCCAGCATTTT. Its translation: CASSSAVDSSNQPQHF.

The V gene is TRBV28, the J gene TRBJ1-6, with 7 nucleotides matching TRBD1. CDR1 and CDR2 from the germline V gene are MDHEN and SYDVKM. V shed 7 bases, J shed 0 bases, and the junction held 12 bases outside the gene matches. CDR3 length: 18 amino acids. In DNA, the CDR3 is TGTGCCAGCAATTACGGACAGGAAGAAAGCTCCTATAATTCACCCCTCCACTTT. It is translated as CASNYGQEESSYNSPLHF.

The V call is TRBV5-1, the J call TRBJ2-5; D may be TRBD1 (6 bases). CDR1 SGHRS and CDR2 YFSETQ come from the germline V gene. The CDR3 runs to 14 residues. V dropped 5 bases and J dropped 4 bases, with 15 bases sitting between them. CDR3 coding DNA: TGCGCCAGCAGACCTGGACAGCCAGCAGAGACCCAGTACTTC. Translating it yields CASRPGQPAETQYF.

This chain connects TRBV6-1 to TRBJ1-1, with 12 bases matching TRBD1. Germline V gene sequence: CDR1 MNHNS, CDR2 SASEGT. V trimming: 3 bases; J trimming: 11 bases; junction bases outside the gene matches: 13. The CDR3 spans 16 residues. CDR3 nucleotide sequence: TGTGCCAGCAGTGACGAAGCTCTGGGGACAGGGGGCTTGGCTTTCTTT. Its protein is CASSDEALGTGGLAFF.

J is TRBJ1-2 and V is TRBV5-1; maybe TRBD1 (5 bases). The CDR3 is made up of 16 amino acids. CDR1 SGHRS and CDR2 YFSETQ come from the germline V gene. With 0 bases removed from V and 4 bases from J, the gap between germline ends came to 16 bases. Here the CDR3 reads CASSLEGMGLSYGYTF. In nucleotides, the CDR3 is TGCGCCAGCAGCTTGGAGGGCATGGGGCTCAGCTATGGCTACACCTTC.

The chain uses TRBV19 and TRBJ1-2; D not resolved. Trimming removed 9 bases at V and 1 base at J, with 21 bases between. This CDR3 contains 16 residues. Germline V gene lookup returns CDR1 LNHDA and CDR2 SQIVND (reference sequence). The CDR3 nucleotides read TGTGCCAGAAGACGGAGGTTGTACGGCTTTAACTATGGCTACACCTTC. Protein product: CARRRRLYGFNYGYTF. Full variable domain (rest looked up from reference TRBV19 and TRBJ1-2): DGGITQSPKYLFRKEGQNVTLSCEQNLNHDAMYWYRQDPGQGLRLIYYSQIVNDFQKGDIAEGYSVSREKKESFPLTVTSAQKNPTAFYLCARRRRLYGFNYGYTFGSGTRLTVV.